A selection of T cell receptor beta chains follows, all from one sample in a study of blood T cell repertoires in COVID-19. Sequencing was performed with immunoSEQ multiplex PCR; in TCRdb, only in-frame clones are kept and a portion is missing. Seen here are tens of thousands of clones, around three quarters observed once, and the top ten hold 19%. Sequencing input: peripheral blood. Receptors were obtained from a woman older than 75 with acute or convalescent COVID-19. Each CDR3 is given with its conserved first and last residue. D genes are given only for firm matches.

V,D,J,CDR3
TRBV7-9,.,TRBJ2-1,CAFPRGGEQFF
TRBV7-2,TRBD2,TRBJ2-4,CASSLVSGGGNIQYF
TRBV6-5,TRBD1,TRBJ1-1,CASKNRGDTEAFF
TRBV9,.,TRBJ1-2,CASSESGHSNYGYTF
TRBV6-5,TRBD1,TRBJ1-5,CASSSRDRGNQPQHF
TRBV3-1/TRBV3-2,TRBD2,TRBJ2-5,CASSHLAGGRETQYF
TRBV27,.,TRBJ2-7,CASSSVSSYEQYF
TRBV6-5,.,TRBJ1-5,CASSYQQGVQPQHF
TRBV2,TRBD2,TRBJ2-5,CARQLFIAGGDQETQYF
TRBV11-2,TRBD1,TRBJ1-2,CASSSPGQGKVGYGYTF
TRBV18,TRBD1,TRBJ1-6,CASSPTGERSPLHF
TRBV29-1,.,TRBJ1-1,CSGARVMNTEAFF
TRBV4-1,.,TRBJ2-7,CASSQDTGSSYEQYF